One sample yielded the 4 T cell receptor beta chains listed below, sequenced in a study of beta chain features in type 1 diabetes. Notes on the study in general: Across all four CD4+ subsets, people with type 1 diabetes showed modestly shorter TCRB CDR3s.

Expressed TCRB transcripts were sequenced because the isolated RNA had all been reverse transcribed beforehand. TCRdb's table, derived via immunoSEQ multiplex PCR, lists solely in-frame clones and lacks some. This sample has about 700,000 clones, with around 15% found just once. These receptors have no known antigen. The sample taken for sequencing was naive CD4+ T cells from blood. These receptor sequences come from a man younger than 35 with type 1 diabetes.

The sample holds a few counts of this clone. This rearrangement joins TRBV7-9 to TRBJ1-6; D remains unclear. Trimming cost V 5 bases and J 4 bases, with 6 bases left between them. The CDR3 length is 13 residues. The germline V gene has CDR1 SEHNR and CDR2 FQNEAQ (reference sequence). Here the CDR3 reads CASSPPYNSPLHF. CDR3 DNA sequence: TGTGCCAGCAGCCCCCCTTATAATTCACCCCTCCACTTT.

This chain joins TRBV5-6 and TRBJ2-5, with unresolved D. Germline CDR1 SGHDT, CDR2 YYEEEE. The CDR3 runs 13 residues. Trimming took 0 bases from V and 4 from J, leaving 7 bases between them. The CDR3 nucleotides read TGTGCCAGCAGCTTGGGGCGCCGAGAGACCCAGTACTTC. This codes for CASSLGRRETQYF.

This chain uses TRBV30 with TRBJ1-5; D is ambiguous. Trimming took off 0 bases at V and 1 base at J, with 7 bases between the two ends. CDR1 and CDR2 (germline): GTSNPN, SVGIG (reference sequence). The CDR3 covers 14 residues. The CDR3 reads CAWSVSPSNQPQHF. As DNA, the CDR3 is TGTGCCTGGAGTGTAAGTCCCAGCAATCAGCCCCAGCATTTT.

This chain links TRBV30 with TRBJ1-5; weak D call: TRBD1 (5 bases). The CDR3 has 16 residues. CDR1 and CDR2 (germline): GTSNPN, SVGIG (reference sequence). V dropped 0 bases and J dropped 3 bases, with 15 bases sitting between them. The CDR3 DNA follows: TGTGCCTGGAGTGTAGCAGGGAGAAAGAACAATCAGCCCCAGCATTTT. It is translated as CAWSVAGRKNNQPQHF. Looking up the rest from reference TRBV30 and TRBJ1-5 gives the full variable domain: SQTIHQWPATLVQPVGSPLSLECTVEGTSNPNLYWYRQAAGRGLQLLFYSVGIGQISSEVPQNLSASRPQDRQFILSSKKLLLSDSGFYLCAWSVAGRKNNQPQHFGDGTRLSIL.